In its sample, the clone carrying this TCR beta chain was seen a few times. In the study's own analysis: From around 20,000 to 690,000 TCRs were found per sample, with a median of approximately 96,000. Each CDR3 protein is one row after TCRdb ran MiXCR on the RACE reads. The V and J calls and clone size are TCRdb's, not the authors'. The sample yields 150,000 to 200,000 distinct CDR3 sequences, 20% to 25% seen once. The entry originates in a study of human T cells and chemical hapten exposure. Overall study context: The use of 2% DPC on 2 cm by 2 cm of upper inner arm skin constituted sensitization. Across the whole study, which lasted approximately 5.5 months, patients were given diphenylcyclopropenone on the scalp once a week.

The CDR3 runs 15 residues. The ends lost 1 base at V and 4 bases at J; junction bases unmatched: 5. Looked up from germline, CDR1 is SGHVS and CDR2 is FQNEAQ. Regarding time point: patch test 1, 2 weeks after DPC sensitization. The sample's treatment: therapeutic diphenylcyclopropenone sensitization with weekly scalp DPC. Non-pregnant alopecia patients aged 18 to 70, suitable for DPC therapy. The TCR sequence derives from a woman aged 45 to 65 with alopecia areata. Some clones in this sample may be carry-over from other donors' samples. This specimen consisted of whole blood, obtained in connection with sensitization to the hapten diphenylcyclopropenone (DPC). The chain links TRBV7-8 to TRBJ1-2; 8 bases are a match to TRBD1. CDR3 in DNA: TGTGCCAGCAGCTTAGGGGACAGGCTCCCCTATGGCTACACCTTC. This sequence encodes CASSLGDRLPYGYTF.